This T cell receptor beta chain was observed in a study of shared clonotypes between healthy human individuals. In the case of this clone: What it binds is unknown.

Profiling relied on immunoSEQ multiplex PCR, and the TCRdb table lists in-frame clones only, not all of them. Of around 1.5 million clones listed, 95% to 99% are singletons. Findings and limits, study-wide: Generation probability values for non-shared clonotypes were lower than those for clonotypes shared by all four donors.

The CDR3 is made up of 16 amino acids. The trim removed 3 bases at V and 5 bases at J, leaving 11 bases unmatched. Germline CDR1 is MNHEY and CDR2 is SVGAGI. Each sample came from a Caucasian adult donor living in Nashville, Tennessee. V and J are TRBV6-5 and TRBJ2-5; 8 nucleotides line up with TRBD2. The clonotype originates from a man aged 30 to 39 in good health. What was sequenced was naive CD4+ T cells sorted from blood. As to subset: CD45RA+ positively selected. This CDR3 reads CASSYTAREGGETQYF. CDR3 sequence (DNA): TGTGCCAGCAGTTATACTGCCCGGGAGGGCGGGGAGACCCAGTACTTC.